This T cell receptor (beta chain) originates from a study of blood T cell repertoires in COVID-19. Germline V gene data show CDR1 as SGHNT and CDR2 as YENEEA. Between the trimmed V and J ends, which lost 0 bases and 7 bases, there was a span of 12 bases. The CDR3 is made up of 14 amino acids. Profiling relied on immunoSEQ multiplex PCR, and the TCRdb table lists in-frame clones only, not all of them. Altogether 250,000 to 300,000 clones are present, roughly 80% being singletons, with the ten largest covering around 3.9%. The sequenced sample was PBMCs or T cells enriched from blood (not recorded which). The TCR originated in a man aged 25-45 years with acute COVID-19. This chain links TRBV11-3 with TRBJ1-1; unclear D gene. CDR3 sequence reads: CASSLERGIDEAFF. DNA for the CDR3: TGTGCCAGCAGCTTAGAACGGGGTATTGATGAAGCTTTCTTT.